Following are 19 T cell receptor beta chains from one sample sequenced in a study of sequential checkpoint blockade in melanoma. Generated by immunoSEQ multiplex PCR, the TCRdb table keeps only in-frame clones and is missing some. The sample records over 10,000 clones, about 65% being singletons. The treatment denotes: randomized to nivolumab then ipilimumab (arm A) or the reverse (arm B). The sequenced sample was CD8+ T cells sorted from blood (inferred from file names), obtained from a patient given nivolumab and ipilimumab in sequence. These receptors all come from a human donor with melanoma.

This clone has just one count. The chain has TRBV4-2 and TRBJ2-1; 8 positions match TRBD2. Germline CDR1 LGHNA, CDR2 YNFKEQ. V was pared by 0 bases and J by 6 bases, with 4 bases of the junction left unmatched. The CDR3 has 15 amino acids. CDR3 residues: CASSQEAGGINEQFF. The CDR3 nucleotides read TGTGCCAGCAGCCAAGAGGCGGGGGGAATCAATGAGCAGTTCTTC.

This clone came up a few times. The rearrangement joins TRBV5-4 to TRBJ2-3, with D perhaps matching TRBD2 (6 bases). The ends were cut back, 4 bases at V and 4 bases at J, with 16 bases in the middle. The CDR3 spans 15 residues. The germline V gene encodes CDR1 SGHNT and CDR2 YYREEE (reference sequence). The CDR3, as DNA: TGTGCCAGCAGCCTGGGGACTTGGGTCGCAGATACGCAGTATTTT. Protein: CASSLGTWVADTQYF.

About this clone: Other DNA sequences in the sample encode the same CDR3. This sequence joins TRBV5-5 and TRBJ2-7, with a tentative D call TRBD2 (5 bases). The V end lost 3 bases, the J end lost 3 bases, and 7 bases lay between the germline ends. The V gene's germline CDR1 is SGHKS and CDR2 YYEKEE (reference sequence). The CDR3 has 12 residues. CDR3 sequence: CASSSAGYEQYF. CDR3 nucleotide sequence: TGTGCCAGCAGCTCGGCGGGCTACGAGCAGTACTTC.

This clone was counted a single time. The genes are TRBV7-6 and TRBJ2-3, with 8 bases matching TRBD2. The ends lost 5 bases at V and 0 bases at J; junction bases unmatched: 4. CDR1 and CDR2 from the germline V gene are SGHVS and FNYEAQ. This CDR3 is 15 amino acids long. In DNA form, the CDR3 reads TGTGCCAGCAGCCTTACTAGCGGTAGCACAGATACGCAGTATTTT. This translates into CASSLTSGSTDTQYF. Variable domain in full (rest from reference TRBV7-6 and TRBJ2-3): GAGVSQSPRYKVTKRGQDVALRCDPISGHVSLYWYRQALGQGPEFLTYFNYEAQQDKSGLPNDRFSAERPEGSISTLTIQRTEQRDSAMYRCASSLTSGSTDTQYFGPGTRLTVL.

This clone was seen a few times. The chain has TRBV13 and TRBJ2-6; 9 bases agree with TRBD2. Per the germline V gene, CDR1 is PRHDT and CDR2 is FYEKMQ (reference sequence). The V and J ends lost 6 bases and 0 bases, in that order; junction bases with no gene match: 6. This CDR3 has 17 amino acids. The DNA of the CDR3 is TGTGCCAGCAGGCCGCGGGGGGGGGTCTCTGGGGCCAACGTCCTGACTTTC. Its translation is CASRPRGGVSGANVLTF.

Worth noting for this clone: Distinct nucleotide sequences in the sample also encode this CDR3. The chain carries TRBV5-1 and TRBJ2-7, with 8 bases aligning to TRBD1. Trimming took 0 bases from V and 3 from J; bases not matched to a gene: 2. In germline, CDR1 is SGHRS, CDR2 YFSETQ. This CDR3 spans 14 amino acids. For the CDR3, the DNA is TGCGCCAGCAGCTTGGGACAGGGGAGCTACGAGCAGTACTTC. Translating gives CASSLGQGSYEQYF.

This rearrangement joins TRBV19 to TRBJ1-5; a weak D match, TRBD1 (6 bases). Germline lookup yields CDR1 LNHDA and CDR2 SQIVND (reference sequence). The V end was cut by 3 bases, the J end by 6 bases, with 15 bases between. The CDR3 runs 15 residues. In DNA form, the CDR3 reads TGTGCCAGTAGTATTCCAGGGGAGTCAGGTCAGCCCCAGCATTTT. Encoded protein: CASSIPGESGQPQHF.

The chain has TRBV6-6 and TRBJ1-6; TRBD1 aligns across 7 bases. The ends lost 2 bases at V and 8 bases at J; junction bases unmatched: 9. The CDR3 runs 16 residues. Germline V gene lookup returns CDR1 MNHNY and CDR2 SVGAGI (reference sequence). CDR3 sequence (DNA): TGTGCCAGCAGTTACAAAGGGGGCATGATGGATTCACCCCTCCACTTT. Protein: CASSYKGGMMDSPLHF.

The chain is built from TRBV10-3 and TRBJ2-2; 15 bases fit TRBD2. The CDR3 sequence is 17 residues long. Germline-derived CDR1 and CDR2 are ENHRY and SYGVKD. V gave up 4 bases and J gave up 1 base; unmatched junction bases: 1. CDR3 DNA sequence: TGTGCCATCAGTGGGGGACTAGCGGGGGGGAACACCGGGGAGCTGTTTTTT. Amino acid sequence: CAISGGLAGGNTGELFF.

The rearrangement joins TRBV27 to TRBJ2-5; 10 bases are a match to TRBD2. The CDR3 has 16 amino acids. Germline-derived CDR1 and CDR2 are MNHEY and SMNVEV (reference sequence). V trimming: 4 bases; J trimming: 2 bases; junction bases outside the gene matches: 7. CDR3 coding DNA: TGTGCCAGCAGTTCAATAGCGGGGGGTGCGCAAGAGACCCAGTACTTC. Translating gives CASSSIAGGAQETQYF.

The CDR3 is CASSPGGLSYEQYF. The CDR3 nucleotides are TGTGCCAGTAGTCCCGGAGGACTCTCCTACGAGCAGTACTTC. The rearrangement joins TRBV19 to TRBJ2-5; TRBD2 is a possible D gene (5 bases). The end of the DNA is better explained by TRBJ2-7, so the J call may be wrong. The CDR3 totals 14 residues. The germline CDR1 and CDR2 sequences are LNHDA and SQIVND (reference sequence).

The chain joins TRBV5-4 to TRBJ1-2, with D uncertain. This CDR3 spans 13 amino acids. Germline lookup yields CDR1 SGHNT and CDR2 YYREEE (reference sequence). Trimming left V 1 base short and J 0 bases short, with 4 bases between. The CDR3 region is CASSLNTNYGYTF. Written as DNA, the CDR3 is TGTGCCAGCAGCTTGAACACTAACTATGGCTACACCTTC.

This sequence joins TRBV2 and TRBJ2-1, with 10 bases matching TRBD2. The germline CDR1 and CDR2 sequences are SNHLY and FYNNEI. There are 19 residues in the CDR3. V was pared by 1 base and J by 4 bases, with 13 bases of the junction left unmatched. DNA for the CDR3: TGTGCCAGCAGTGAAGGGGTACTAGCGGGACCAGTTGGGTACAATGAGCAGTTCTTC. Residues: CASSEGVLAGPVGYNEQFF.

A word on this clone: One end of the junction is discordant with germline, which a read error may explain. This chain joins TRBV7-9 and TRBJ1-5; D is perhaps TRBD1 (5 bases). CDR1 is SEHNR and CDR2 is FQNEAQ in the germline V gene (reference sequence). The CDR3 is 15 amino acids. This CDR3 is CASSLEGYSNQPQHF. The CDR3 nucleotides read TGTGCCAGCAGTTTAGAGGGGTATAGCAATCAGCCCCAGCATTTT.

The gene calls are TRBV11-2 and TRBJ1-1, with D maybe TRBD1 (5 bases). Germline assignment: CDR1 SGHAT and CDR2 FQNNGV. The CDR3 contains 15 residues. The germline V and J ends were trimmed by 0 bases and 0 bases, with 8 bases remaining between them. CDR3 nucleotide sequence: TGTGCCAGCAGCTTAGATGGGGGGATGAACACTGAAGCTTTCTTT. As protein: CASSLDGGMNTEAFF.

The rearrangement joins TRBV19 to TRBJ2-1; TRBD2 aligns across 13 bases. The CDR3 has 17 residues. Germline loops: CDR1 LNHDA, CDR2 SQIVND (reference sequence). V lost 5 bases to trimming and J lost 4 bases; unmatched junction nucleotides: 8. The CDR3 DNA reads TGTGCCAGTAGTGTCCTAGAGGGACTAGCGGGGTACAATGAGCAGTTCTTC. Translated, it gives CASSVLEGLAGYNEQFF. Complete variable domain (other parts from reference TRBV19 and TRBJ2-1): DGGITQSPKYLFRKEGQNVTLSCEQNLNHDAMYWYRQDPGQGLRLIYYSQIVNDFQKGDIAEGYSVSREKKESFPLTVTSAQKNPTAFYLCASSVLEGLAGYNEQFFGPGTRLTVL.

This clone was seen only a few times. The chain has TRBV6-5 and TRBJ2-4, with D tentatively TRBD2 (5 bases). The CDR3 is 13 residues long. V lost 2 bases to trimming and J lost 6 bases, with 8 bases between them. The germline gives CDR1 MNHEY, CDR2 SVGAGI. Here the CDR3 reads CASSYTRRNIQYF. Written as DNA, the CDR3 is TGTGCCAGCAGTTACACTAGAAGAAACATTCAGTACTTC.

V usage is TRBV4-1 and J usage is TRBJ2-2; tentative D call: TRBD2 (5 bases). This CDR3 is 15 amino acids long. V lost 4 bases to trimming and J lost 5 bases, with 14 bases between them. Germline assignment: CDR1 MGHRA and CDR2 YSYEKL. The CDR3 sequence: CASSPEVGQTGELFF. CDR3 in DNA: TGCGCCAGCAGCCCGGAGGTCGGGCAAACCGGGGAGCTGTTTTTT.

The rearrangement joins TRBV4-1 to TRBJ1-2; possible D gene TRBD1, 6 bases. This CDR3 has 15 residues. Trimming took 5 bases from V and 4 from J, leaving 17 bases between them. Germline V CDR1 and CDR2: MGHRA, YSYEKL. The CDR3 DNA is TGCGCCAGCAGCTCAATAGAGGACAGTACCTATGGCTACACCTTC. Translating gives CASSSIEDSTYGYTF.